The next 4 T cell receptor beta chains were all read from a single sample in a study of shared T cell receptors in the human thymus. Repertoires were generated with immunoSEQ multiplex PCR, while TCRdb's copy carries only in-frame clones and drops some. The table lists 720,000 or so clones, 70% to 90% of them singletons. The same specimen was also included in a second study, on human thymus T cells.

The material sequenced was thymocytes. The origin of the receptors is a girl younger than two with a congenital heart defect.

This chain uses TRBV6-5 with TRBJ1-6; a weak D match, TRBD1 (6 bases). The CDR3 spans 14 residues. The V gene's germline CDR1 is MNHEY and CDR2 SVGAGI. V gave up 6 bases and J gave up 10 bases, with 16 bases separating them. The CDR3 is CASRPRGPPSPLHF. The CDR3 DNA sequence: TGTGCCAGCAGGCCCAGGGGACCGCCATCACCCCTCCACTTT.

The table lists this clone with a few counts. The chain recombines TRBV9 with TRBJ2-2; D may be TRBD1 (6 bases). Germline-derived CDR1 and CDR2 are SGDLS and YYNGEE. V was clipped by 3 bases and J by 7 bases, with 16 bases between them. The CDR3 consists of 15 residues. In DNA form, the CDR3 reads TGTGCCAGCAGCGGTGGGGACATAAGGGGCGGGGAGCTGTTTTTT. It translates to CASSGGDIRGGELFF.

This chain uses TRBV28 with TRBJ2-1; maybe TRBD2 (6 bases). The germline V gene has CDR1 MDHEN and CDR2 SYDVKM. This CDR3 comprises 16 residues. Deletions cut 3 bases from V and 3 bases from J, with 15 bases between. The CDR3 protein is CASSFENGGNYNEQFF. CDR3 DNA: TGTGCCAGCAGTTTCGAGAATGGCGGGAACTACAATGAGCAGTTCTTC.

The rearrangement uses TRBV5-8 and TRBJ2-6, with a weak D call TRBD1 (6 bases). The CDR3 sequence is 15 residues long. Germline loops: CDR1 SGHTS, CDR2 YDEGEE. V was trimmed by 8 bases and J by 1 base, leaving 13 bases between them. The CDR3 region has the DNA TGTGCCAGGACAGGTCTGGGATCTGGGGCCAACGTCCTGACTTTC. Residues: CARTGLGSGANVLTF.